These T cell receptor beta chains were read from a single sample in a study of CD8 T cells in ankylosing spondylitis. From the 5' RACE reads, TCRdb called clonotypes with MiXCR, one entry per CDR3 protein. The sample lists about 340,000 distinct CDR3 sequences; 14% to 15% were seen once. Material for sequencing was blood, either unsorted or a sorted T cell fraction (not recorded which). These TCRs come from a male donor with ankylosing spondylitis or in good health (not recorded which). The CDR3 runs from the conserved cysteine through the conserved F or W.

TRBV28	TRBJ2-1	CASSLIGPRHEQFF
TRBV20-1	TRBJ2-7	CSAVRQGGEQYF
TRBV24-1	TRBJ2-1	CATPPSGDYNEQFF
TRBV5-1	TRBJ1-1	CASSLARERPTTEAFF
TRBV6-1	TRBJ2-4	CASRVRTGDDIQYF
TRBV7-2	TRBJ2-1	CASSLGTSQDNEQFF
TRBV6-1	TRBJ1-2	CASSDSGNYGYTF
TRBV12-3/TRBV12-4	TRBJ1-2	CASSLTGESPYGYTF
TRBV4-1	TRBJ2-5	CASSQEGRDQETQYF
TRBV20-1	TRBJ2-7	CSARPGTSGRVGEQYF
TRBV14	TRBJ1-1	CASSRNRDITAFF
TRBV11-2	TRBJ2-1	CASRPLGGRSYNEQFF
TRBV12-3/TRBV12-4	TRBJ1-2	CASSFKRQSGYTF
TRBV5-1	TRBJ1-2	CASRIFEGIYGYTF
TRBV19	TRBJ2-1	CASTDPGLGNNEQFF
TRBV2	TRBJ2-3	CASSEGDTLSTDTQYF
TRBV11-2	TRBJ1-3	CASSLDRHSSGNTIYF
TRBV7-6	TRBJ2-7	CASSLGLTSGSSYEQYF
TRBV9	TRBJ1-3	CASSVEDGVPSGNTIYF
TRBV5-1	TRBJ1-3	CASREGVAVRSSGNTIYF
TRBV25-1	TRBJ2-7	CASMEGARYEQYF
TRBV5-6	TRBJ2-7	CASSLVRQGVYEQYF
TRBV7-9	TRBJ2-2	CASGGQPYTGELFF
TRBV9	TRBJ2-3	CASSVAATGRDTQYF
TRBV15	TRBJ2-7	CATSTPTGTYEQYF
TRBV7-2	TRBJ1-6	CASSLVGTPLHF
TRBV5-1	TRBJ2-5	CASSFFIQGGFKETQYF
TRBV20-1	TRBJ2-1	CSAERGTTPGLFF
TRBV4-1	TRBJ2-1	CASSQVAAGGYNEQFF
TRBV12-3/TRBV12-4	TRBJ2-7	CAYPARDRADYEQYF
TRBV5-6	TRBJ2-1	CASSPGSTDYNEQFF
TRBV5-1	TRBJ1-5	CASSLGPAGQPQHF